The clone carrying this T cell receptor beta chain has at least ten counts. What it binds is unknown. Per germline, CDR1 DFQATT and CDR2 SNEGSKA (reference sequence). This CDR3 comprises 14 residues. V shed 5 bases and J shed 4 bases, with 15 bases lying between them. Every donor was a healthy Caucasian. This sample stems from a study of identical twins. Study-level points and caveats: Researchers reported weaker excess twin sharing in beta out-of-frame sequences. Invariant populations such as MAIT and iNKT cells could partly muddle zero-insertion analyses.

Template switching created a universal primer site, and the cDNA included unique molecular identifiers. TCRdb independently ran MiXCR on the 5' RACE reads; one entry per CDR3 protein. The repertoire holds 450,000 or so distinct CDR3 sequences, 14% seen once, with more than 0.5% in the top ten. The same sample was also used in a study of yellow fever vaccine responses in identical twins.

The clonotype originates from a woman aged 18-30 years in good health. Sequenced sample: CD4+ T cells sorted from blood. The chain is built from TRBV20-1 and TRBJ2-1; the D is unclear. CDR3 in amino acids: CSAPGDSIYNEQFF. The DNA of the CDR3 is TGCAGTGCTCCCGGCGATAGTATTTACAATGAGCAGTTCTTC.